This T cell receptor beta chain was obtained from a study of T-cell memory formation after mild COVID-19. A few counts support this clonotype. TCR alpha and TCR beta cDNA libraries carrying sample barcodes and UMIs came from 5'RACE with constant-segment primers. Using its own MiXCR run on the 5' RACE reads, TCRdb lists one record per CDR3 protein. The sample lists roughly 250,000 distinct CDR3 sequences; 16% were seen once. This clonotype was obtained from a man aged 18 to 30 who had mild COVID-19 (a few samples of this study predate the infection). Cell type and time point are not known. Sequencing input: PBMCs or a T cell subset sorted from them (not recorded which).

This CDR3 is CASNDAGGETQYF. CDR3 DNA: TGCGCCAGCAACGATGCCGGGGGAGAGACCCAGTACTTC. The rearrangement uses TRBV5-1 and TRBJ2-5; a possible D gene is TRBD2 (6 bases). Trimming left V 6 bases short and J 4 bases short, with 13 bases between. The CDR3 has 13 amino acids. Looked up from germline, CDR1 is SGHRS and CDR2 is YFSETQ.